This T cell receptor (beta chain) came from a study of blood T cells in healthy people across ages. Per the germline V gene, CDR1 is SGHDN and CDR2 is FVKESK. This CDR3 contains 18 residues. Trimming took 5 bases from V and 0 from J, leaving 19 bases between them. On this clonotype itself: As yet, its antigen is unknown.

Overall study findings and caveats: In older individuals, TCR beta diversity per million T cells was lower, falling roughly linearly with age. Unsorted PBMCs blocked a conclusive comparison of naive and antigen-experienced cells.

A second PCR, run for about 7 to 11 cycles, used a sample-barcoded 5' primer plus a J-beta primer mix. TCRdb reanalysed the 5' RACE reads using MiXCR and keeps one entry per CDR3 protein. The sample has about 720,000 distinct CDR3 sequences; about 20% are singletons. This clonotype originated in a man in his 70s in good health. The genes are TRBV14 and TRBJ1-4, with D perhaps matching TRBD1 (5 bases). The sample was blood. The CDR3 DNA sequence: TGTGCCAGCAGCAAGGGACGGACAAGAACGGCAACTAATGAAAAACTGTTTTTT. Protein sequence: CASSKGRTRTATNEKLFF.